These 13 T cell receptor beta chains share one sample of origin, sequenced in a study of cytomegalovirus exposure and HLA in healthy donors. PCR involved 60 Vbeta and 13 Jbeta primers. The table came from immunoSEQ multiplex PCR; TCRdb's copy has only in-frame clones and leaves some out. The sample has about 140,000 clones, 88% seen once; the top ten hold roughly 0.5%. Sequenced input: PBMCs. The origin of the receptors is a woman in her forties in good health and CMV-seronegative.

The chain combines TRBV13 with TRBJ2-1; D unresolved. V was shortened by 1 base and J by 0 bases, with 13 bases between the two germline ends. This CDR3 spans 17 amino acids. CDR1 PRHDT and CDR2 FYEKMQ come from the germline V gene (reference sequence). In DNA form, the CDR3 reads TGTGCCAGCAGCTTAGTCGTCGGAAGGAGCTCCTACAATGAGCAGTTCTTC. Its protein is CASSLVVGRSSYNEQFF.

CDR3 sequence reads: CASSYNRGREQYF. Here the CDR3 DNA reads TGTGCCAGCAGCTACAACAGGGGGCGCGAGCAGTACTTC. The chain carries TRBV5-4 and TRBJ2-7, with TRBD1 matching over 9 bases. V lost 3 bases and J lost 6; bases outside the gene matches: 4. Germline-derived CDR1 and CDR2 are SGHNT and YYREEE (reference sequence). The CDR3 sequence is 13 residues long.

This chain joins TRBV5-6 and TRBJ1-1, with D uncertain. CDR3 length equals 13 residues. From germline, CDR1 is SGHDT and CDR2 YYEEEE. V was trimmed by 1 base and J by 2 bases, leaving 6 bases between them. CDR3 DNA: TGTGCCAGCAGCTTGTTCTCCAACACTGAAGCTTTCTTT. As protein: CASSLFSNTEAFF. Full variable domain (missing parts from reference TRBV5-6 and TRBJ1-1): DAGVTQSPTHLIKTRGQQVTLRCSPKSGHDTVSWYQQALGQGPQFIFQYYEEEERQRGNFPDRFSGHQFPNYSSELNVNALLLGDSALYLCASSLFSNTEAFFGQGTRLTVV.

The chain combines TRBV10-3 with TRBJ2-3; the D gene is possibly TRBD1 (6 bases). The CDR3 loop spans 17 amino acids. The germline CDR1 and CDR2 sequences are ENHRY and SYGVKD. With 2 bases removed from V and 1 base from J, the gap between germline ends came to 16 bases. CDR3 DNA sequence: TGTGCCATCAGTGAGCCGGGATGGGGGCTGGGCACAGATACGCAGTATTTT. Its protein product is CAISEPGWGLGTDTQYF.

The chain is built from TRBV4-1 and TRBJ1-3; the D gene is possibly TRBD1 (5 bases). V was pared by 0 bases and J by 0 bases, with 12 bases between. The CDR3 contains 17 residues. CDR1 and CDR2 (germline): MGHRA, YSYEKL. CDR3 coding DNA: TGCGCCAGCAGCCAAGATTCGGCGACAGCCTCTGGAAACACCATATATTTT. Encoded protein: CASSQDSATASGNTIYF.

The CDR3 spells CAWSVSATNEKLFF. The CDR3 DNA follows: TGTGCCTGGAGTGTTTCTGCAACTAATGAAAAACTGTTTTTT. V gene TRBV30 combines with J gene TRBJ1-4; unclear D gene. Trimming cost V 0 bases and J 0 bases, with 5 bases left between them. This CDR3 has 14 amino acids. Germline-derived CDR1 and CDR2 are GTSNPN and SVGIG (reference sequence).

This clone was recorded only once. CDR3 in amino acids: CASSPTSGSHEQFF. In DNA form, the CDR3 reads TGTGCCAGCAGCCCTACTAGCGGGAGCCATGAGCAGTTCTTC. The rearrangement links TRBV11-3 to TRBJ2-1; 11 bases match TRBD2. Germline assignment: CDR1 SGHNT and CDR2 YENEEA. With V trimmed by 5 bases and J by 8 bases, 5 bases remained unmatched. This CDR3 comprises 14 residues. The full variable domain, in which reference TRBV11-3 and TRBJ2-1 provide the parts outside the CDR3, is EAGVVQSPRYKIIEKKQPVAFWCNPISGHNTLYWYLQNLGQGPELLIRYENEEAVDDSQLPKDRFSAERLKGVDSTLKIQPAELGDSAVYLCASSPTSGSHEQFFGPGTRLTVL.

This clone was seen once. This CDR3 reads CASSPQPSGNTIYF. The DNA of the CDR3 is TGTGCCAGCAGCCCACAGCCCTCTGGAAACACCATATATTTT. This chain connects TRBV9 to TRBJ1-3; D ambiguous. CDR1 is SGDLS, CDR2 YYNGEE, per germline. The CDR3 has 14 amino acids. V lost 4 bases, J lost 0 bases, and 8 bases lay in between.

This chain links TRBV5-1 with TRBJ2-1, with 10 nucleotides matching TRBD2. The CDR3 runs to 15 residues. Losses at the gene ends were 0 bases for V and 5 bases for J; bases not matched to a gene: 2. The germline gives CDR1 SGHRS, CDR2 YFSETQ. In DNA, the CDR3 is TGCGCCAGCAGCTTGGAACTAGCGGGAAACAATGAGCAGTTCTTC. Amino acid sequence: CASSLELAGNNEQFF.

The chain uses TRBV6-1 and TRBJ1-2; D uncertain. CDR1 and CDR2 (germline): MNHNS, SASEGT. V was cut by 4 bases and J by 4 bases, with 16 bases left in between. The CDR3 consists of 15 residues. DNA for the CDR3: TGTGCCAGCAGTGGGGCAGGAGGAGGAGTCTATGGCTACACCTTC. Encoded protein: CASSGAGGGVYGYTF.

This sequence joins TRBV2 and TRBJ2-7; TRBD1 matches 8 bases. V lost 3 bases, J lost 4 bases, and 5 bases stayed unmatched. This CDR3 region has 14 residues. Germline loops: CDR1 SNHLY, CDR2 FYNNEI. The CDR3 spells CASSDQGQVYEQYF. The CDR3 region has the DNA TGTGCCAGCAGTGACCAGGGACAGGTGTACGAGCAGTACTTC.

The J gene is TRBJ2-3, the V gene TRBV5-1, with 11 bases fitting TRBD1. Germline V lookup: CDR1 SGHRS, CDR2 YFSETQ. This CDR3 is 15 amino acids long. Unmatched junction bases numbered 5, after V lost 4 bases and J lost 4 bases. The CDR3 DNA sequence: TGCGCCAGCAGCACCGGACAGGGGGCGTCAGATACGCAGTATTTT. It encodes CASSTGQGASDTQYF.

V usage is TRBV11-3 and J usage is TRBJ2-3, with TRBD2 identical over 8 bases. The ends lost 2 bases at V and 6 bases at J; junction bases unmatched: 1. Per germline, CDR1 SGHNT and CDR2 YENEEA. This CDR3 spans 13 amino acids. The CDR3 protein is CASSLREGDTQYF. The CDR3 nucleotides read TGTGCCAGCAGCTTACGGGAGGGCGATACGCAGTATTTT.